The entry below describes one T cell receptor beta chain. Its antigen remains unidentified. The data are from a study of vaccination effects on CD4 cells after COVID-19. Study overall: Each participant was given two doses of one vaccine (BNT162b2 or mRNA-1273). Study observations and caveats: The study dataset contains few convalescent patients and includes no early post-infection timepoints. There was only 1 of 255 vaccine-induced clones in healthy vaccinees that cross-reacted with common cold coronaviruses.

TCRdb's table, derived via immunoSEQ multiplex PCR, lists solely in-frame clones and lacks some. The table lists about 41,000 clones, around 77% of them singletons. Antigen-specific CD4+ T cells were expanded with viral peptide pools in the ViraFEST assay before sequencing. After roughly 9 days in culture, the CD4+ T cells were isolated. Vaccine recipients, nucleocapsid antibody negative, had no prior SARS-CoV-2 infection. Cultures of about 2 million PBMC per well contained around 10 IU/ml IL-2 plus 10 ug/ml peptides. Germline lookup yields CDR1 SGHAT and CDR2 FQNNGV. The germline V and J ends were trimmed by 6 bases and 4 bases, with 9 bases remaining between them. This CDR3 has 12 residues.

This chain links TRBV11-2 with TRBJ2-5; D might be TRBD1 (6 bases). The source is a human donor who received a COVID-19 vaccine. The starting material was CD4+ T cells from PBMCs cultured with HCoV-NL63 spike peptides, obtained before COVID-19 vaccination. CDR3 region: CASRLGGETQYF. The CDR3 coding sequence is TGTGCCAGCAGACTAGGGGGAGAGACCCAGTACTTC. Together with reference TRBV11-2 and TRBJ2-5, the CDR3 gives the full variable domain: EAGVAQSPRYKIIEKRQSVAFWCNPISGHATLYWYQQILGQGPKLLIQFQNNGVVDDSQLPKDRFSAERLKGVDSTLKIQPAKLEDSAVYLCASRLGGETQYFGPGTRLLVL.